One T cell receptor beta chain is described in this entry. Its antigen remains unidentified. Because the CDR3 is missing its conserved closing phenylalanine or tryptophan, this is likely a read error. This sample stems from a study of cytomegalovirus exposure and HLA in healthy donors. The primer mix had 60 Vbeta and 13 Jbeta primers. Original handling: Later analysis identified tens of millions of unique TCR beta chains, roughly 11 million shared. Data came from immunoSEQ multiplex PCR; TCRdb stores just in-frame clones and leaves some out. V, J and clone size are taken as reported in that table, and D and trimming were inferred from the DNA itself. The data hold roughly 140,000 clones, with 64% observed a single time. General study points: Follow-up analysis later connected one missense variant in DCLRE1C with trimming of TCR beta V- and J-genes.

V lost 0 bases, J lost 5 bases, and 6 bases lay in between. The germline gives CDR1 SGDLS, CDR2 YYNGEE. The CDR3 has 13 residues. The gene calls are TRBV9 and TRBJ1-5; possibly TRBD1 for D (5 bases). The clonotype comes from a woman in her 30s in good health and CMV-seropositive. The source material was PBMCs. The DNA of the CDR3 is TGTGCCAGCAGCGTAGCGGGGGATCAGCCCCAGCATCTT. It yields the protein CASSVAGDQPQHL.